The sequence of this T cell receptor beta chain was determined in a study of blood T cell repertoires in COVID-19. TCRdb's table, derived via immunoSEQ multiplex PCR, lists solely in-frame clones and lacks some. The data show about 260,000 clones, about 83% seen once. Categorization into cohorts depended on clinical history that participants reported. Deletions cut 4 bases from V and 5 bases from J, with 11 bases between. CDR3 length: 13 residues. This clonotype was sampled from a woman aged 50 to 60 who had recovered from COVID-19. Sequencing was done on a sample of PBMCs or T cells enriched from blood (not recorded which). V gene TRBV12-3 or TRBV12-4 combines with J gene TRBJ2-5, with D possibly being TRBD2 (5 bases). CDR3 bases: TGTGCCAGCAGTTCCCCCGGGGTGGAGACCCAGTACTTC. As protein: CASSSPGVETQYF.